What follows describes a single T cell receptor (beta chain). Its antigen is as yet unknown. These data belong to a study of cytomegalovirus exposure and HLA in healthy donors. Researchers ran the PCR with 60 Vbeta and 13 Jbeta primers. Sequencing was performed with immunoSEQ multiplex PCR; in TCRdb, only in-frame clones are kept and a portion is missing. The table lists 150,000 to 200,000 clones, 65% to 85% of them singletons. This CDR3 spans 15 amino acids. The V segment lost 1 base and the J segment 2 bases; nucleotides outside the gene matches: 6. The germline V gene encodes CDR1 SGHRS and CDR2 YFSETQ. General study points: Under in vitro conditions, three CMV-associated chains were confirmed as specific for CMV antigens.

The source material was PBMCs. The receptor was isolated from a woman in her late teens or twenties in good health and CMV-seronegative. The chain has TRBV5-1 and TRBJ2-7, with 7 positions matching TRBD1. Here the CDR3 DNA reads TGCGCCAGCAGCTTGAGGGACAGATACCCCTACGAGCAGTACTTC. Encoded protein: CASSLRDRYPYEQYF.